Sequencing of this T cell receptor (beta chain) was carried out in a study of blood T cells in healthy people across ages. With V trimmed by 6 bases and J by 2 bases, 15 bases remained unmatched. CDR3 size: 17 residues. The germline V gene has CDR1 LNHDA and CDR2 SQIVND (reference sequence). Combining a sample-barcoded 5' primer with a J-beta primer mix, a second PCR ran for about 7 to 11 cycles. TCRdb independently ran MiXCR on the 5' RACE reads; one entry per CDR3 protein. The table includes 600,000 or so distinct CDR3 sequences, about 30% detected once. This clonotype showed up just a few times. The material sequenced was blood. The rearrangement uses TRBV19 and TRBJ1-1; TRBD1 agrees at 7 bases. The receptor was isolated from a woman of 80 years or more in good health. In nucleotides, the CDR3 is TGTGCCAGTAGCCGCCAGGCATCTGGGACAGTCAACACTGAAGCTTTCTTT. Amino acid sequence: CASSRQASGTVNTEAFF.